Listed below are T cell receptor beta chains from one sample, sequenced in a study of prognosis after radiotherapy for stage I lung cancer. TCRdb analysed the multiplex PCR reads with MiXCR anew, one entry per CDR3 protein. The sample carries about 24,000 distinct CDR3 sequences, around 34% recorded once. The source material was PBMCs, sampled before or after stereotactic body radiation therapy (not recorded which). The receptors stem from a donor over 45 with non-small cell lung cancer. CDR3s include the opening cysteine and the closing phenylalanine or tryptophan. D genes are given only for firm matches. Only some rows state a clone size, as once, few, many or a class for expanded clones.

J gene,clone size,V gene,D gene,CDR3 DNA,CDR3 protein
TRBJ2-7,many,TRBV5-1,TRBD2,TGCGCCAGCAGCTTGGGTAGCGGGAGCTACGAGCAGTACTTC,CASSLGSGSYEQYF
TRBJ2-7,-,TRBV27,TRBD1,TGTGCCAGCAGACCACAGGGGGCGAGGCTCGAGCAGTACTTC,CASRPQGARLEQYF
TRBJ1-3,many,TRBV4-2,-,TGTGCCAGCAGCCAAGCAGGAACTGGAAACACCATATATTTT,CASSQAGTGNTIYF
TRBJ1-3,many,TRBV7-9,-,TGTGCCAGCAGCTTAGAGGCTGGAACCATATATTTT,CASSLEAGTIYF
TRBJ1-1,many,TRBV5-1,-,TGCGCCAGCAGCTTGACAGCGATGAACACTGAAGCTTTCTTT,CASSLTAMNTEAFF
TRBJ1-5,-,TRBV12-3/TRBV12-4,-,TGTGCCAGCAGTTTAGGGGGCAGCGATAGCAATCAGCCCCAGCATTTT,CASSLGGSDSNQPQHF
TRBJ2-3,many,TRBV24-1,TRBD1,TGTGCCAGTGGACAGGGAGGCACAGATACGCAGTATTTT,CASGQGGTDTQYF
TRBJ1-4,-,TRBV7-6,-,TGTGCCAGCAGCCCCTCGGGACACTTGGGCATGGAAAAACTGTTTTTT,CASSPSGHLGMEKLFF
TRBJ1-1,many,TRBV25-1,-,TGTGCCAGCAGTGTGGATATTGGCGCGATGGTTGTAGCTTTCTTT,CASSVDIGAMVVAFF
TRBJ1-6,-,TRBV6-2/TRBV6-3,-,TGTGCCAGCACACAAGGAAATTCACCCCTCCACTTT,CASTQGNSPLHF
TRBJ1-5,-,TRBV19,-,TGTGCCAGTTCCACAGGACCCAATCAGCCCCAGCATTTT,CASSTGPNQPQHF
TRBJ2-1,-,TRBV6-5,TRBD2,TGTGCCAGCAGTTACCCCCGGGGGGGTATGAACAATGAGCAGTTCTTC,CASSYPRGGMNNEQFF
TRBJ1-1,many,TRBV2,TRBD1,TGTGCCAGCAGTACAACAGGGGGATGGACTGAAGCTTTCTTT,CASSTTGGWTEAFF
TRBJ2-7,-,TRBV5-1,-,TGCGCCAGCAGCTTGGATACGGGCTACGAGCAGTACTTC,CASSLDTGYEQYF
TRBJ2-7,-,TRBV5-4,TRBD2,TGTGCCAGCAGCCCGCTGACTAGCGGGCAGTACGAGCAGTACTTC,CASSPLTSGQYEQYF
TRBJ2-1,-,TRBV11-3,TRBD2,TGTGCCAGCAGCCTCCGTGTTTGGGCTAGCGGGACCAATGAGCAGTTCTTC,CASSLRVWASGTNEQFF
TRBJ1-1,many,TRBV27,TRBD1,TGTGCCAGCAGATCAGGGGGGAACACTGAAGCTTTCTTT,CASRSGGNTEAFF
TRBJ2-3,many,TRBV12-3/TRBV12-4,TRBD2,TGTGCCAGCAAAGCGGGGTCAGATACGCAGTATTTT,CASKAGSDTQYF
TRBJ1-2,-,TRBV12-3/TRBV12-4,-,TGTGCCAGCAGTTCAGGGGTCAATGACTATGGCTACACCTTC,CASSSGVNDYGYTF
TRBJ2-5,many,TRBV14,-,TGTGCCAGCAGCCGTCGGCGGTCCACAGAGACCCAGTACTTC,CASSRRRSTETQYF
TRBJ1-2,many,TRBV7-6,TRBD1,TGTGCCAGCAGCTTAATGGGACAGGGGGCTGGGGGCTACACCTTC,CASSLMGQGAGGYTF
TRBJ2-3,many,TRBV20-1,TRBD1,TGCAGTGCTAGAGTGGACAGGGGTGGAGATACGCAGTATTTT,CSARVDRGGDTQYF
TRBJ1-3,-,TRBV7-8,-,TGTGCCGGCATCTTAGTTAGTGGGGGGCTCTCTGGAAACACCATATATTTT,CAGILVSGGLSGNTIYF
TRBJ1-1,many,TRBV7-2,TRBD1,TGTGCCAGCAGACGGACAGGGGGCAGGACTGAAGCTTTCTTT,CASRRTGGRTEAFF
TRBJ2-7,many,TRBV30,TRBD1,TGTGCCTGGAATCCCGGGACAGGCTTGCAGTACTTC,CAWNPGTGLQYF
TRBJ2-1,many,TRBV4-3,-,TGCGCCAGCAGCCAGGAAGCCCCCTCCTACAATGAGCAGTTCTTC,CASSQEAPSYNEQFF
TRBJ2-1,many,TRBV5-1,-,TGCGCCAGCAGCAGGACGTCTAGCGCGGGGCCGTACAATGAGCAGTTCTTC,CASSRTSSAGPYNEQFF
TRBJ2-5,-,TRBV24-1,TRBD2,TGTGCCACCAGTGAAAGCGGGGGGGCCTCTGAGACCCAGTACTTC,CATSESGGASETQYF
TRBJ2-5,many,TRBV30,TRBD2,TGTGCCTGGAGTGTAATTGGCGGGAGGCAGGAGACCCAGTACTTC,CAWSVIGGRQETQYF
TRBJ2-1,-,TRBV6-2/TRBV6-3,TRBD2,TGTGCCAGCAGTTCATCGGCGGGAGTGCCGGATAATGAGCAGTTCTTC,CASSSSAGVPDNEQFF
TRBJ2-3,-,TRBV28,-,TGTGCCAGCAGTTCGGGCGGGCCTAAAGGGGATACGCAGTATTTT,CASSSGGPKGDTQYF
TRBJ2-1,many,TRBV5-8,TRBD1,TGTGCCAGCAGCCGGACAGGGTTTAATGAGCAGTTCTTC,CASSRTGFNEQFF
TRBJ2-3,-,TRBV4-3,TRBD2,TGCGCCAGCAGCCGAGAGGGGAGCGGGAGGGTGACAGGCACGGATACGCAGTATTTT,CASSREGSGRVTGTDTQYF
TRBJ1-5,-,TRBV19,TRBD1,TGTGCCAGTATGATGACAGGGGGGAATCAGCCCCAGCATTTT,CASMMTGGNQPQHF
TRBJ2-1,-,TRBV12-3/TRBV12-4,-,TGTGCCAGCACCTTCGTGGCTGGATCCTACAATGAGCATTTCTTC,CASTFVAGSYNEHFF
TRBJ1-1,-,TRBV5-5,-,TGTGCCAGCAGCTTGTCCCTTCTAGAGTCCACTGAAGCTTTCTTT,CASSLSLLESTEAFF
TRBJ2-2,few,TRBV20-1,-,TGCAGTGCTAGAGATCGGCAGGGGTTCGGCACCGGGGAGCTGTTTTTT,CSARDRQGFGTGELFF
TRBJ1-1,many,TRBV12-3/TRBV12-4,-,TGTGCCAGCAAACCCGGGGAGGAATGGCGTAGAGCTCTCTTT,CASKPGEEWRRALF
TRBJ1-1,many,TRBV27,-,TGTGCCAGCAGGACGGGACGGAGGGACACTGAAGCTTTCTTT,CASRTGRRDTEAFF
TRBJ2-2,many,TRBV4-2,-,TGTGCCAGCAGCCAAGAACCGGGGGCCGGGGAGCTGTTTTTT,CASSQEPGAGELFF
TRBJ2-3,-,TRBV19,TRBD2,TGTGCCAGTAGTTTCCCGGGGGGTCCTAGCACAGATACGCAGTATTTT,CASSFPGGPSTDTQYF